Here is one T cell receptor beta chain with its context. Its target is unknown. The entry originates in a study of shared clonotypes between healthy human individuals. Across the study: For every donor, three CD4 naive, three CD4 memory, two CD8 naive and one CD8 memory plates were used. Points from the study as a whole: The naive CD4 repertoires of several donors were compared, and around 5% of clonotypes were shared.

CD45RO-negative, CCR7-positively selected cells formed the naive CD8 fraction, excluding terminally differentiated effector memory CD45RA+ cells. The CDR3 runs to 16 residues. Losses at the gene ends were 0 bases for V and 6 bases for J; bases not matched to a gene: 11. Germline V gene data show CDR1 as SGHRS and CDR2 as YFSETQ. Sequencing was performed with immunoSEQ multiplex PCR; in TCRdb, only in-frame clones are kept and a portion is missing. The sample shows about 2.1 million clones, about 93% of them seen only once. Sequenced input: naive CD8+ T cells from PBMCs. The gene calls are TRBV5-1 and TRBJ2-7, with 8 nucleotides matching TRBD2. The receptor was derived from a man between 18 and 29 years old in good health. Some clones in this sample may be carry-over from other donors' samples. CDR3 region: CASSLAQRETVGEQYF. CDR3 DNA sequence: TGCGCCAGCAGCTTGGCCCAGCGGGAGACGGTTGGCGAGCAGTACTTC.